The 24 T cell receptor beta chains presented below share a single source sample, sequenced in a study of identical twins (dated by TCRdb to the mid-2010s). The library was obtained by 5' RACE. Sequencer: Illumina HiSeq 2000. The raw public reads went through TCRdb reprocessing: fastp at Q25, MiXCR clone calling, in-frame beta chains kept. Here each entry gathers all rows of one CDR3 protein and keeps the most common genes and DNA. Within this sample are a few hundred thousand distinct CDR3 sequences, with over 11% of them counted one time only. Approximately 1% of the sample comes from the top ten. The data were also submitted as part of a second study, on yellow fever vaccine responses in identical twins.

The specimen was CD4+ T cells sorted from blood. The source of these receptors is a woman between 18 and 30 years old in good health.

At least ten counts were recorded for this clonotype. J is TRBJ2-7 and V is TRBV6-5; 11 nucleotides match TRBD2. The junction had 8 bases not matched to a gene; V was cut back by 2 bases and J by 2 bases. CDR1 is MNHEY, CDR2 SVGAGI, per germline. The CDR3 runs to 17 residues. The CDR3 DNA follows: TGTGCCAGCAGTTACGTCTCCGGGACTAGCGGTACCTACGAGCAGTACTTC. This encodes CASSYVSGTSGTYEQYF.

The chain carries TRBV5-4 and TRBJ2-2; TRBD1 matches at 8 bases. CDR1 is SGHNT, CDR2 YYREEE, per germline (reference sequence). The CDR3 sequence is 15 residues long. Trimming at V came to 4 bases and at J to 1 base, leaving 3 bases not matched to a gene. The CDR3 DNA reads as TGTGCCAGCAGCACAGGGGGACTGAACACCGGGGAGCTGTTTTTT. This encodes CASSTGGLNTGELFF.

The table lists this clonotype with a few counts. The rearrangement joins TRBV20-1 to TRBJ1-4; unclear D gene. Trimming took 0 bases from V and 7 from J, leaving 6 bases between them. CDR1 and CDR2 (germline): DFQATT, SNEGSKA (reference sequence). The CDR3 consists of 12 residues. Written as DNA, the CDR3 is TGCAGTGCTAGAGATATAGCTGAAAAACTGTTTTTT. It codes for CSARDIAEKLFF.

The chain is built from TRBV20-1 and TRBJ2-7; D gene ambiguous. V lost 3 bases and J lost 0, with 18 bases in between. Germline V gene data show CDR1 as DFQATT and CDR2 as SNEGSKA (reference sequence). This CDR3 is built from 16 residues. DNA of the CDR3: TGCAGTGCTAGCAGGCCGTTTAAGGGCGGCTCCTACGAGCAGTACTTC. This sequence encodes CSASRPFKGGSYEQYF.

This chain uses TRBV29-1 with TRBJ2-1; D might be TRBD2 (5 bases). V lost 4 bases and J lost 4, with 26 bases in between. CDR1 and CDR2 from the germline V gene are SQVTM and ANQGSEA. There are 18 residues in the CDR3. The CDR3 DNA reads TGCAGCGTTGCTAGGAGCGGCGGTCGTGCTTCGGGTTACAATGAGCAGTTCTTC. Its translation: CSVARSGGRASGYNEQFF.

V and J are TRBV6-5 and TRBJ2-5; D is perhaps TRBD1 (6 bases). This CDR3 spans 14 amino acids. Germline CDR1 is MNHEY and CDR2 is SVGAGI. V gave up 0 bases and J gave up 5 bases, with 10 bases separating them. The CDR3 sequence: CASSYSAGVETQYF. CDR3 bases: TGTGCCAGCAGTTACTCCGCAGGGGTGGAGACCCAGTACTTC.

The chain couples TRBV20-1 to TRBJ2-5; 7 nucleotides match TRBD2. V gave up 0 bases and J gave up 5 bases; unmatched junction bases: 9. This CDR3 is built from 15 residues. Germline CDR1 DFQATT, CDR2 SNEGSKA (reference sequence). As DNA, the CDR3 is TGCAGTGCTAGAGATCGGCTGACCGGGAGGGAGACCCAGTACTTC. Amino acids: CSARDRLTGRETQYF.

The CDR3 DNA reads TGTGCCTGGAGTGTACTAGCGGGGGGGCCTTCAGGGGAGCAGTATTTT. It encodes CAWSVLAGGPSGEQYF. This sequence joins TRBV30 and TRBJ2-3; 13 bases map to TRBD2. J was trimmed by 11 bases and V by 0 bases; bases with no gene match: 11. CDR3 length: 16 residues. CDR1 is GTSNPN, CDR2 SVGIG, per germline (reference sequence).

This clonotype turned up a few times. The chain joins TRBV11-2 to TRBJ2-5; TRBD1 might be the D (6 bases). V lost 6 bases and J 1 base, leaving 9 bases between the germline ends. Per the germline V gene, CDR1 is SGHAT and CDR2 is FQNNGV. The CDR3 sequence is 13 residues long. CDR3 coding DNA: TGTGCCAGCAGGAGGGGGTTCCAAGAGACCCAGTACTTC. Its translation is CASRRGFQETQYF.

The table lists this clonotype with a few counts. The genes are TRBV28 and TRBJ2-1; 13 nucleotides align to TRBD2. This CDR3 comprises 18 residues. Trimming took 3 bases from V and 4 from J; bases not matched to a gene: 9. Germline lookup yields CDR1 MDHEN and CDR2 SYDVKM. CDR3 nucleotides: TGTGCCAGCAGTTTTCAACTAGCGGGGGGGTCCGGGTACAATGAGCAGTTCTTC. It codes for CASSFQLAGGSGYNEQFF.

The V and J genes are TRBV27 and TRBJ2-1, with TRBD2 as a possible D gene (7 bases). This CDR3 spans 18 amino acids. Between the trimmed V and J ends, which lost 0 bases and 7 bases, there was a span of 22 bases. Germline loops: CDR1 MNHEY, CDR2 SMNVEV (reference sequence). CDR3 bases: TGTGCCAGCAGTTTATCGTCCCTCGGGCGGGAGAGGGGGAATGAGCAGTTCTTC. This translates into CASSLSSLGRERGNEQFF.

The V and J genes are TRBV10-3 and TRBJ2-6; D gene uncertain. CDR1 and CDR2 from the germline V gene are ENHRY and SYGVKD. The length of the CDR3 is 14 residues. Trimming left V 6 bases short and J 1 base short, with 7 bases between. CDR3 amino acids: CAISPRSGANVLTF. For the CDR3, the DNA is TGTGCCATCAGCCCCCGGTCTGGGGCCAACGTCCTGACTTTC.

V usage is TRBV14 and J usage is TRBJ2-7; D not resolved. There are 12 residues in the CDR3. The V gene's germline CDR1 is SGHDN and CDR2 FVKESK. Trimming took 5 bases from V and 6 from J, leaving 11 bases between them. The CDR3 sequence: CASSEEWAEQYF. The CDR3 region has the DNA TGTGCCAGCAGCGAGGAGTGGGCCGAGCAGTACTTC.

This clonotype turned up a few times. The gene calls are TRBV12-3 or TRBV12-4 and TRBJ2-1; no clear D gene. Trimming stripped 6 bases from V and 7 bases from J, with 10 bases between. CDR3 length: 12 residues. CDR3 nucleotide sequence: TGTGCCAGCAGCAAGTCCGGGAATGAGCAGTTCTTC. Its translation is CASSKSGNEQFF.

This clonotype was observed a few times. This chain uses TRBV6-1 with TRBJ2-1; 8 bases agree with TRBD1. Germline V gene lookup returns CDR1 MNHNS and CDR2 SASEGT. The CDR3 extends over 15 amino acids. Unmatched junction bases numbered 9, after V lost 2 bases and J lost 9 bases. The CDR3 coding sequence is TGTGCCAGCAGTGAATCAGGGGGCATGTTTGCTGAGCAGTTCTTC. This sequence encodes CASSESGGMFAEQFF.

This clonotype has a count of ten or more. The chain links TRBV12-3 or TRBV12-4 to TRBJ2-2, with D possibly matching TRBD2 (5 bases). This CDR3 contains 14 residues. V was shortened by 7 bases and J by 1 base, with 10 bases between the two germline ends. This CDR3 is CASKLGLNTGELFF. Written as DNA, the CDR3 is TGTGCCAGCAAACTAGGGTTGAACACCGGGGAGCTGTTTTTT.

A few counts support this clonotype. The chain joins TRBV24-1 to TRBJ2-7; 8 bases are shared with TRBD1. Losses at the gene ends were 3 bases for V and 6 bases for J; bases not matched to a gene: 12. Germline V gives CDR1 KGHDR, CDR2 SFDVKD. This CDR3 is built from 16 residues. The CDR3 sequence is CATSDLNDRGKSEQYF. For the CDR3, the DNA is TGTGCCACCAGTGATCTAAACGACAGGGGCAAGAGCGAGCAGTACTTC.

This clonotype was detected a few times. This rearrangement joins TRBV12-3 or TRBV12-4 to TRBJ2-4, with unresolved D. The germline V and J ends were trimmed by 6 bases and 6 bases, with 6 bases remaining between them. The CDR3 is 11 amino acids. The CDR3 DNA follows: TGTGCCAGCAGCCCAAGAAACATTCAGTACTTC. The encoded protein is CASSPRNIQYF.

J is TRBJ1-6 and V is TRBV19; D may be TRBD1 (6 bases). Trimming removed 6 bases at V and 0 bases at J, with 12 bases between. Germline CDR1 reads LNHDA; CDR2 reads SQIVND (reference sequence). The CDR3 runs 16 residues. The CDR3 reads CASSLQGISYNSPLHF. DNA for the CDR3: TGTGCCAGTAGCCTCCAGGGGATCTCCTATAATTCACCCCTCCACTTT.

In its sample, this clonotype was seen a few times. The V and J genes are TRBV12-3 or TRBV12-4 and TRBJ1-4; D is possibly TRBD1 (5 bases). V was shortened by 6 bases and J by 2 bases, with 13 bases between the two germline ends. The CDR3 consists of 15 residues. This CDR3 is CASSPRGVTNEKLFF. For the CDR3, the DNA is TGTGCCAGCAGCCCGAGAGGGGTCACTAATGAAAAACTGTTTTTT.

This sequence joins TRBV9 and TRBJ2-2, with TRBD2 identical over 12 bases. Germline CDR1 and CDR2: SGDLS and YYNGEE. The J segment lost 5 bases and the V segment lost 3 bases, leaving 2 bases of the junction unmatched. The CDR3 covers 15 residues. The CDR3 spells CASSALAGGTGELFF. The CDR3 DNA sequence: TGTGCCAGCAGCGCTCTAGCGGGGGGGACCGGGGAGCTGTTTTTT.

This sequence joins TRBV4-1 and TRBJ1-2; 9 nucleotides match TRBD1. The V and J ends lost 2 bases and 4 bases, in that order; junction bases with no gene match: 2. This CDR3 is built from 14 residues. From germline, CDR1 is MGHRA and CDR2 YSYEKL. The CDR3 loop is CASSQLGQGYGYTF. CDR3 in DNA: TGCGCCAGCAGCCAACTGGGACAGGGCTATGGCTACACCTTC.

V usage is TRBV5-4 and J usage is TRBJ2-2; D could derive from TRBD1 or TRBD2 (5 bases each). The CDR3 has 16 residues. Trimming pared 5 bases from V and 2 bases from J, leaving 16 bases between. CDR1 SGHNT and CDR2 YYREEE come from the germline V gene (reference sequence). CDR3 coding DNA: TGTGCCAGCAGATCGGGACCGGTGACTAACACCGGGGAGCTGTTTTTT. This translates into CASRSGPVTNTGELFF. Drawing the rest from reference TRBV5-4 and TRBJ2-2, the complete variable domain is ETGVTQSPTHLIKTRGQQVTLRCSSQSGHNTVSWYQQALGQGPQFIFQYYREEENGRGNFPPRFSGLQFPNYSSELNVNALELDDSALYLCASRSGPVTNTGELFFGEGSRLTVL.

The chain has TRBV3-1 and TRBJ1-6; 7 bases line up with TRBD1. With V trimmed by 3 bases and J by 9 bases, 8 bases remained unmatched. The germline V gene encodes CDR1 LGHDT and CDR2 YNNKEL (reference sequence). The CDR3 is 15 residues long. As DNA, the CDR3 is TGTGCCAGCAGCCACACAGGGGTATTGCGTTCACCCCTCCACTTT. This translates into CASSHTGVLRSPLHF.